One and the same sample provided the 2 T cell receptor beta chains below, sequenced in a study of CD8 T cells in ankylosing spondylitis. Study-level results: Ankylosing spondylitis blood appeared to carry a characteristic TCR beta motif of roughly eight highly homologous variants.

Each CDR3 protein is one row after TCRdb ran MiXCR on the 5' RACE reads. In the table there are under 950,000 distinct CDR3 sequences, roughly 20% of which are singletons. Their cognate antigens are unknown. The source material was blood, either unsorted or a sorted T cell fraction (not recorded which). The receptors derive from a male donor with ankylosing spondylitis.

This chain links TRBV6-1 with TRBJ2-7; 7 positions agree with TRBD2. CDR1 is MNHNS, CDR2 SASEGT, per germline. V was pared by 6 bases and J by 0 bases, with 20 bases of the junction left unmatched. The CDR3 runs to 19 residues. CDR3 sequence reads: CASRSFGRAGVSGSYEQYF. CDR3 bases: TGTGCCAGCAGATCATTTGGTCGGGCGGGAGTTTCTGGCTCCTACGAGCAGTACTTC.

This clonotype was recorded a few times. The rearrangement uses TRBV2 and TRBJ1-1; the D is unclear. V lost 6 bases and J lost 2, with 13 bases in between. There are 14 residues in the CDR3. Germline CDR1 and CDR2: SNHLY and FYNNEI. The CDR3 spells CASSRRAQNTEAFF. In DNA form, the CDR3 reads TGTGCCAGCAGCCGTAGGGCTCAAAACACTGAAGCTTTCTTT.